The clone carrying this T cell receptor (beta chain) has only a few counts. Measured with immunoSEQ multiplex PCR; TCRdb has only the in-frame clones, and not every one. The sample includes roughly 180,000 clones, 70% to 90% of them seen just once. The data derive from a study of blood T cell repertoires in COVID-19. In the study overall: Samples representing acute and convalescent COVID-19 were sourced from the United States, Italy and Spain.

Trimming took 1 base from V and 0 from J, leaving 15 bases between them. The CDR3 sequence is 17 residues long. Germline V gene sequence: CDR1 SEHNR, CDR2 FQNEAQ (reference sequence). This receptor was obtained from a woman in her forties or fifties who had recovered from COVID-19. V and J are TRBV7-9 and TRBJ1-1, with a weak D call TRBD1 (6 bases). The sample consisted of PBMCs or T cells enriched from blood (not recorded which). CDR3 residues: CASSLVRGSLVNTEAFF. DNA for the CDR3: TGTGCCAGCAGCTTAGTGAGGGGGTCCTTGGTGAACACTGAAGCTTTCTTT.